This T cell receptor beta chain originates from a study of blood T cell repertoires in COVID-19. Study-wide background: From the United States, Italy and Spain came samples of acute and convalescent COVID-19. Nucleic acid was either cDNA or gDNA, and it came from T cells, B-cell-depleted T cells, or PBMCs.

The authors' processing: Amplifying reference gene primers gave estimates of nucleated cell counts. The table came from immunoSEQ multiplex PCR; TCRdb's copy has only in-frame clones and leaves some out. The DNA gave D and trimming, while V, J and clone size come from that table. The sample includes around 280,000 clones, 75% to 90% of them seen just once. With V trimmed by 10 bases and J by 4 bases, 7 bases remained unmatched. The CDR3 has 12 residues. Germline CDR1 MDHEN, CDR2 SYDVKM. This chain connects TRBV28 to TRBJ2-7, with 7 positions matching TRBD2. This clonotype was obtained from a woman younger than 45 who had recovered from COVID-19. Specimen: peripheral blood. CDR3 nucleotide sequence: TGTGCCATCATGGGGGGGAAATACGAGCAGTACTTC. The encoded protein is CAIMGGKYEQYF.